Below are 18 T cell receptor beta chains sequenced from a single sample in a study of T cell changes during pregnancy in multiple sclerosis. Measured with immunoSEQ multiplex PCR; TCRdb has only the in-frame clones, and not every one. The profile shows more than 30,000 clones, 93% of them singletons. The input for sequencing was CD8+ T cells from peripheral blood mononuclear cells, taken in the third trimester of pregnancy. Every receptor here comes from a female donor with multiple sclerosis, enrolled in a pregnancy study.

The chain uses TRBV2 and TRBJ2-7; D unresolved. This CDR3 spans 16 amino acids. Per the germline V gene, CDR1 is SNHLY and CDR2 is FYNNEI. V shed 0 bases and J shed 6 bases, with 18 bases lying between them. The CDR3 sequence is CASSEAYSPRFPEQYF. In DNA, the CDR3 is TGTGCCAGCAGTGAAGCGTATAGTCCACGTTTTCCCGAGCAGTACTTC.

The rearrangement joins TRBV19 to TRBJ1-1, with TRBD1 identical over 7 bases. Trimming at V came to 10 bases and at J to 1 base, leaving 3 bases not matched to a gene. This CDR3 contains 12 residues. CDR1 is LNHDA, CDR2 SQIVND, per germline (reference sequence). CDR3 in DNA: TGTGCCACCCAGGGGGGGAACACTGAAGCTTTCTTT. It codes for CATQGGNTEAFF. The whole variable domain, remainder taken from reference TRBV19 and TRBJ1-1, is DGGITQSPKYLFRKEGQNVTLSCEQNLNHDAMYWYRQDPGQGLRLIYYSQIVNDFQKGDIAEGYSVSREKKESFPLTVTSAQKNPTAFYLCATQGGNTEAFFGQGTRLTVV.

The chain recombines TRBV6-6 with TRBJ1-1, with a possible D match to TRBD1 (6 bases). Trimming removed 5 bases from V and 5 bases from J, with 9 bases in between. The CDR3 extends over 12 amino acids. In germline, CDR1 is MNHNY, CDR2 SVGAGI (reference sequence). The CDR3: CASSGGATEAFF. In nucleotides, the CDR3 is TGTGCCAGCAGTGGGGGGGCAACTGAAGCTTTCTTT.

The chain carries TRBV19 and TRBJ1-2, with unresolved D. In germline, CDR1 is LNHDA, CDR2 SQIVND (reference sequence). The CDR3 is 15 residues long. V was cut by 4 bases and J by 3 bases, with 15 bases left in between. The CDR3 DNA reads TGTGCCAGTAGTAAGAACCCTTACTCCTACTATGGCTACACCTTC. It specifies CASSKNPYSYYGYTF.

This clone came up once. V usage is TRBV6-5 and J usage is TRBJ2-1, with TRBD1 identical over 7 bases. This CDR3 is built from 15 residues. CDR1 is MNHEY and CDR2 is SVGAGI in the germline V gene. Losses at the gene ends were 6 bases for V and 7 bases for J; bases not matched to a gene: 12. The CDR3 is CASSPHRGPPNEQFF. CDR3 coding DNA: TGTGCCAGCAGCCCCCACAGGGGACCGCCGAATGAGCAGTTCTTC.

V gene TRBV4-2 combines with J gene TRBJ1-1, with TRBD1 identical over 11 bases. The junction had 5 bases not matched to a gene; V was cut back by 3 bases and J by 5 bases. Germline CDR1 and CDR2: LGHNA and YNFKEQ. The CDR3 extends over 15 amino acids. In DNA form, the CDR3 reads TGTGCCAGCAGCCAGCCGGGACAGGGGGTTACTGAAGCTTTCTTT. Amino acid sequence: CASSQPGQGVTEAFF.

The chain recombines TRBV14 with TRBJ2-7; the match to TRBD1 covers 7 bases. The CDR3 has 14 amino acids. The germline CDR1 and CDR2 sequences are SGHDN and FVKESK. The V segment lost 6 bases and the J segment 9 bases; nucleotides outside the gene matches: 14. CDR3 sequence (DNA): TGTGCCAGCAGTCCGCTCTCAGGGACAGCTTCGCAGTACTTC. Its translation is CASSPLSGTASQYF.

This rearrangement joins TRBV2 to TRBJ2-7, with 9 bases fitting TRBD1. Germline V gene data show CDR1 as SNHLY and CDR2 as FYNNEI. The CDR3 is made up of 15 amino acids. V lost 8 bases to trimming and J lost 3 bases; unmatched junction nucleotides: 11. The CDR3 spells CASRRTGERNYEQYF. The CDR3 DNA reads TGTGCCAGCCGACGGACAGGGGAGAGAAACTACGAGCAGTACTTC.

The chain carries TRBV9 and TRBJ2-7; 9 bases map to TRBD1. Per germline, CDR1 SGDLS and CDR2 YYNGEE. After removal of 4 bases from V and 3 bases from J, the junction contained 11 bases not matched to a gene. This CDR3 region has 16 residues. In DNA form, the CDR3 reads TGTGCCAGCAGCCATGAACCGGGACAGGGCAACTACGAGCAGTACTTC. This encodes CASSHEPGQGNYEQYF.

The rearrangement joins TRBV7-9 to TRBJ1-1; 9 positions match TRBD1. Per the germline V gene, CDR1 is SEHNR and CDR2 is FQNEAQ (reference sequence). The CDR3 consists of 14 residues. J gave up 7 bases and V 3 bases, and 6 bases lay outside the gene matches. The CDR3 sequence: CASSLGQGLGEAFF. CDR3 DNA sequence: TGTGCCAGCAGCTTGGGACAGGGCTTGGGTGAAGCTTTCTTT.

The chain carries TRBV27 and TRBJ1-1, with D maybe TRBD1 (5 bases). Trimming pared 6 bases from V and 1 base from J, leaving 15 bases between. Per the germline V gene, CDR1 is MNHEY and CDR2 is SMNVEV (reference sequence). This CDR3 comprises 15 residues. CDR3 bases: TGTGCCAGCAGCCAACCGGGACTTAAGAACACTGAAGCTTTCTTT. It specifies CASSQPGLKNTEAFF.

The V gene is TRBV6-4, the J gene TRBJ2-3; a weak D match, TRBD1 (5 bases). This CDR3 has 15 amino acids. Trimming cost V 10 bases and J 3 bases, with 20 bases left between them. Germline CDR1 is MRHNA and CDR2 is SNTAGT. The CDR3 DNA is TGTGCCATCAATTTAAGGGGCGCAGAGACAGATACGCAGTATTTT. Residues: CAINLRGAETDTQYF.

The chain recombines TRBV29-1 with TRBJ1-1; maybe TRBD1 (6 bases). Trimming stripped 4 bases from V and 2 bases from J, with 14 bases between. This CDR3 is 14 amino acids long. The V gene's germline CDR1 is SQVTM and CDR2 ANQGSEA. DNA of the CDR3: TGCAGCGTTGTTTCGGGACAAACAAACACTGAAGCTTTCTTT. This translates into CSVVSGQTNTEAFF.

This sequence joins TRBV9 and TRBJ2-7, with TRBD1 matching over 9 bases. Germline V CDR1 and CDR2: SGDLS, YYNGEE. Trimming removed 2 bases from V and 0 bases from J; junction bases left unmatched: 3. This CDR3 has 15 amino acids. The CDR3 DNA follows: TGTGCCAGCAGCGTTGGGACAGGGATCTCCTACGAGCAGTACTTC. Translated: CASSVGTGISYEQYF.

The V gene is TRBV11-2, the J gene TRBJ2-3; D call uncertain. The CDR3 extends over 17 amino acids. CDR1 and CDR2 (germline): SGHAT, FQNNGV. V was shortened by 5 bases and J by 3 bases, with 21 bases between the two germline ends. The CDR3 DNA follows: TGTGCCAGCAGCCCGCGGCCTAGTCAAAGTTTGACAGATACGCAGTATTTT. It codes for CASSPRPSQSLTDTQYF.

V and J are TRBV4-1 and TRBJ2-7, with a possible D match to TRBD2 (5 bases). Germline V gene data show CDR1 as MGHRA and CDR2 as YSYEKL. CDR3 length equals 14 residues. Trimming removed 4 bases at V and 0 bases at J, with 10 bases between. The CDR3 DNA reads TGCGCCAGCAGCCCTGCAGCGGCCTCCTACGAGCAGTACTTC. Its translation: CASSPAAASYEQYF.

This chain links TRBV13 with TRBJ2-3; TRBD2 might be the D (6 bases). The V gene lost 3 bases and the J gene lost 4 bases, with 11 bases spanning the gap. There are 14 residues in the CDR3. Germline CDR1 PRHDT, CDR2 FYEKMQ (reference sequence). The CDR3 reads CASSLTSNADTQYF. As DNA, the CDR3 is TGTGCCAGCAGCTTGACTAGTAATGCAGATACGCAGTATTTT. The complete variable domain, with remaining parts taken from reference TRBV13 and TRBJ2-3, reads AAGVIQSPRHLIKEKRETATLKCYPIPRHDTVYWYQQGPGQDPQFLISFYEKMQSDKGSIPDRFSAQQFSDYHSELNMSSLELGDSALYFCASSLTSNADTQYFGPGTRLTVL.

V usage is TRBV7-8 and J usage is TRBJ1-5, with 7 bases matching TRBD1. V was pared by 2 bases and J by 5 bases, with 6 bases of the junction left unmatched. The CDR3 runs 15 residues. CDR1 and CDR2 from the germline V gene are SGHVS and FQNEAQ. In DNA, the CDR3 is TGTGCCAGCAGCTTAAATACAGGGGAGGATCAGCCCCAGCATTTT. It yields the protein CASSLNTGEDQPQHF.